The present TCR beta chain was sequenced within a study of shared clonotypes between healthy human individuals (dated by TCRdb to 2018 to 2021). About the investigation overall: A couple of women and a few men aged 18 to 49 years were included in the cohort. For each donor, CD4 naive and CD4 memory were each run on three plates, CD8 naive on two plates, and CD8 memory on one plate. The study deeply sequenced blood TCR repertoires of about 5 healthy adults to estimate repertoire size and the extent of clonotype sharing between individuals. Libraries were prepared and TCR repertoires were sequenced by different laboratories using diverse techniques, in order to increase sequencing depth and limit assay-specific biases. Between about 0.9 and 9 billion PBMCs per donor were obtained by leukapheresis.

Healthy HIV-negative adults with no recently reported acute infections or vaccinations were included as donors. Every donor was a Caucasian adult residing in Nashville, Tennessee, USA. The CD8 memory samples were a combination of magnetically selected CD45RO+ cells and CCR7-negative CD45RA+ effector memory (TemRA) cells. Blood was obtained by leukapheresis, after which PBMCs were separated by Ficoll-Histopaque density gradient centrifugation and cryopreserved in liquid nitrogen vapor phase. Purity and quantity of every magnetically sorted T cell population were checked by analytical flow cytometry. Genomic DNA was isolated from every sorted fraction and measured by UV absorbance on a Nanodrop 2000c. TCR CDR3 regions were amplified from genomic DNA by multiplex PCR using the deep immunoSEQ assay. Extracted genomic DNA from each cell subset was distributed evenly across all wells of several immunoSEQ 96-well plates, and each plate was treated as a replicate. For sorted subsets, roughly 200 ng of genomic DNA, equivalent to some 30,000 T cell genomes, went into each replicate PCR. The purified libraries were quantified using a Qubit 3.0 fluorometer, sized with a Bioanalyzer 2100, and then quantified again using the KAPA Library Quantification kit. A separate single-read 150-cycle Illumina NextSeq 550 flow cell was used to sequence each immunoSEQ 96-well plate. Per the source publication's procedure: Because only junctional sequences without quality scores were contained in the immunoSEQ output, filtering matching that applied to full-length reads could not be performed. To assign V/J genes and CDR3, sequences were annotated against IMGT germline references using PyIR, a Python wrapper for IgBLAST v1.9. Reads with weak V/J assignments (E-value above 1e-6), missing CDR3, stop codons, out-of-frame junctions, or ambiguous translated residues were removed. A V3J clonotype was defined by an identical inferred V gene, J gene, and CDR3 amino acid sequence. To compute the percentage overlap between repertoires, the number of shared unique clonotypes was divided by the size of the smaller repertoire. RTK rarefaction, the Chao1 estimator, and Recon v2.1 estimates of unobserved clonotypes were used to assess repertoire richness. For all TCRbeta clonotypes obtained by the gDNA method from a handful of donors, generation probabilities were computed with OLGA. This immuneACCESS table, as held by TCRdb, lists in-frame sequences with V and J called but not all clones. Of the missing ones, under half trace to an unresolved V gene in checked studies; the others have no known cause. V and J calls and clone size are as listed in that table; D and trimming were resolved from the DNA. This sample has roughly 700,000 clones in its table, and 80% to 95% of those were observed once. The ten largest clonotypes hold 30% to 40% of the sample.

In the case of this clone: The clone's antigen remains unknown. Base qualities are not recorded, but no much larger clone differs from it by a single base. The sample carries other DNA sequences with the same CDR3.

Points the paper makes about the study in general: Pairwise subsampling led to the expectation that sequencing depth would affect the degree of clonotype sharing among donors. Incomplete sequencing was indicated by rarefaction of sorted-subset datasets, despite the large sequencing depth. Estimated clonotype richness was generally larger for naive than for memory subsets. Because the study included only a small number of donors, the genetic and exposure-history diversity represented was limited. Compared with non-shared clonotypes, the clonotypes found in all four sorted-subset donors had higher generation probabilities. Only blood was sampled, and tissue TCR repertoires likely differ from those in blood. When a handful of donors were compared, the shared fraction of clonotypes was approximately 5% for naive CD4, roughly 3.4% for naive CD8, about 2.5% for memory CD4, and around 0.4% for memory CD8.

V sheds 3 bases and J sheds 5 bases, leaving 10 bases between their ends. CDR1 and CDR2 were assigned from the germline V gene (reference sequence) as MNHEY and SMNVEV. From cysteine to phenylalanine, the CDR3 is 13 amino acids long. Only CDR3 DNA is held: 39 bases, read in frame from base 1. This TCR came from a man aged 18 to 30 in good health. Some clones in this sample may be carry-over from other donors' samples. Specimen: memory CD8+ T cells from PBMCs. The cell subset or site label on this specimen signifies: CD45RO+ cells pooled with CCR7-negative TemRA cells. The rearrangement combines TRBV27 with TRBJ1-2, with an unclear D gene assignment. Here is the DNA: TGTGCCAGCAGTTTCGGCGGTACATATGGCTACACCTTC. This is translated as CASSFGGTYGYTF.